This TCR beta chain was recorded in a study of CD8 T cells in Susac syndrome. Germline assignment: CDR1 MNHEY and CDR2 SVGAGI. The CDR3 has 15 amino acids. The trim removed 0 bases at V and 3 bases at J, leaving 2 bases unmatched. The count of this clonotype is one. Random-hexamer reverse transcription was applied to 0.5 to 1 ug RNA. With immunoSEQ multiplex PCR, TCR beta CDR3 was amplified across 54 Vbeta and 13 Jbeta. In TCRdb, the immunoSEQ multiplex PCR reads were re-called with MiXCR into one record per CDR3 protein. Of around 160,000 distinct CDR3 sequences listed, around 94% are singletons. Sequencing of TCR beta was performed on blood CD8+ and CD4+ T cells. Controls matched for sex and age were healthy donors. FACS was used to enrich TEMRA cells, whereas the CD8+ and CD4+ T cells were obtained by negative isolation.

The J gene is TRBJ1-1, the V gene TRBV6-5, with TRBD1 matching 9 bases. Sample: CD4+ T cells from PBMCs. The receptor's source is a human donor in good health. The CDR3 is CASSYSDRGDTEAFF. The CDR3 DNA follows: TGTGCCAGCAGTTACTCGGACAGGGGAGACACTGAAGCTTTCTTT.